Listed below are T cell receptor beta chains from one sample, sequenced in a study of vaccination effects on CD4 cells after COVID-19. Antigen specificity for these receptors is unknown. Clones were read by immunoSEQ multiplex PCR, and TCRdb kept only the in-frame ones, dropping some. The sample includes 37,000 or so clones, about 66% of them seen just once. The source was CD4+ T cells from PBMCs cultured with HCoV-OC43 spike peptides, collected before COVID-19 vaccination. These receptors were collected from a human donor who received a COVID-19 vaccine. The conserved cysteine and the conserved F or W are not part of the CDR3 here. The size of a clone is reported for some rows only, either as once, few or many, or as a class for expanded clones.

CDR3 length	clone size	V gene	CDR3 protein
12	-	TRBV2	ASSAGGLNYGYT
11	few	TRBV12-3/TRBV12-4	ASSLSRAYGYT
14	-	TRBV7-8	ASSLTDRLAKNIQY
11	-	TRBV5-4	ASSWDRGETQY
13	-	TRBV6-4	ASSAAPSGANVLT
9	few	TRBV2	AGSPYNEQF
10	-	TRBV12-3/TRBV12-4	ASRVNTGELF
11	-	TRBV11-3	ASSLGGDTEAF
12	few	TRBV27	ASSPLAGAYEQY
13	few	TRBV5-4	ASSSGTDSDYGYT
14	few	TRBV19	ASSIVRGGTNQPQH
10	-	TRBV30	AQNDRVGELF
13	few	TRBV7-9	ASSSSLTGQETQY
9	-	TRBV7-9	ASSRAYEAF
12	-	TRBV5-1	ASSNGLEGNEQF
15	-	TRBV6-1	ASSERPGTGGNQPQH
12	-	TRBV18	ASSPPSGMETQY
15	once	TRBV5-4	ASSFGSSGGASETQY
13	once	TRBV6-1	ASSEGITVDYGYT
13	-	TRBV5-1	ASSLGQRSNYGYT
13	-	TRBV5-5	ASSILGNHNSPLH
12	-	TRBV5-1	ASSLGTLNEKLF
13	-	TRBV3-1/TRBV3-2	ASSSSGGSTDTQY